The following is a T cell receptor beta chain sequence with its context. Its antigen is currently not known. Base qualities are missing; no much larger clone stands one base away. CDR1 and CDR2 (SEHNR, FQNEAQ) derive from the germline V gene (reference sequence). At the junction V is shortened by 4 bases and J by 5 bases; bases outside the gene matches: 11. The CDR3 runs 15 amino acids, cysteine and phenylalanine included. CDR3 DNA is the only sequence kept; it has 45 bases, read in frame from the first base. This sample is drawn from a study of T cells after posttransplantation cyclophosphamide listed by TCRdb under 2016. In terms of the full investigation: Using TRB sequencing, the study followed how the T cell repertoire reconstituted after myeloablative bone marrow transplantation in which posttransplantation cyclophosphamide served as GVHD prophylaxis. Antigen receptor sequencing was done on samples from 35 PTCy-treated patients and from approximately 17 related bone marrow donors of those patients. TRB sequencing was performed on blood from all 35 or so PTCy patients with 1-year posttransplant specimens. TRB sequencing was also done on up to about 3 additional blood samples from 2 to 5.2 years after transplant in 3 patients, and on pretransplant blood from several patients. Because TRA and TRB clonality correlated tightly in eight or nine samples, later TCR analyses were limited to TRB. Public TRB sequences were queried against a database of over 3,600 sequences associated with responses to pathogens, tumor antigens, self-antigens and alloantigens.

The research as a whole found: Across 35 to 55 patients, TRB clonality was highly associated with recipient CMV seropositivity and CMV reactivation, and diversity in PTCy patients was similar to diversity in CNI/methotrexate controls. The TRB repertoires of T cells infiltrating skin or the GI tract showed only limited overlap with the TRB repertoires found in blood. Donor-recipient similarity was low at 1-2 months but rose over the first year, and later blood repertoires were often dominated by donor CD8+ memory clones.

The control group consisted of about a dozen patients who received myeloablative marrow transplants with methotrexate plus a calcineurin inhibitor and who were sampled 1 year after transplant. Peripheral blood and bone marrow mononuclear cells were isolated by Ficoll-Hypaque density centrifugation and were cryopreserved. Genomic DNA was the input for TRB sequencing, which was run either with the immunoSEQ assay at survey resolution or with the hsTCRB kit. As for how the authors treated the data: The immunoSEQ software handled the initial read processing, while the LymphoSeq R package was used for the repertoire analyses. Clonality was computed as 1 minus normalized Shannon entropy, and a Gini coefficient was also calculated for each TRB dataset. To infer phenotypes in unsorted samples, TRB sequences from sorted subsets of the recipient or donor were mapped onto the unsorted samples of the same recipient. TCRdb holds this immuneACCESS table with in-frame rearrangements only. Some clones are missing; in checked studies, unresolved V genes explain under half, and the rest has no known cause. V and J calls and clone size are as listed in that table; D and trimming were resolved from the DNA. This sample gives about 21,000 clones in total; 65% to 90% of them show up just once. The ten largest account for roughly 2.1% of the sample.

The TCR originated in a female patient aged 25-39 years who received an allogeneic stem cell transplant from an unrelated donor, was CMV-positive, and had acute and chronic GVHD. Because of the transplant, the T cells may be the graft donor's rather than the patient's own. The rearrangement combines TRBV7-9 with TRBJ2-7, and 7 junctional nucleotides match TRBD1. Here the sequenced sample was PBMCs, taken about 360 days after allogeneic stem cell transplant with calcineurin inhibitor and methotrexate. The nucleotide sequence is TGTGCCAGCAGCTGGAACCTTGGACAGGTGGACGAGCAGTACTTC. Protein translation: CASSWNLGQVDEQYF.